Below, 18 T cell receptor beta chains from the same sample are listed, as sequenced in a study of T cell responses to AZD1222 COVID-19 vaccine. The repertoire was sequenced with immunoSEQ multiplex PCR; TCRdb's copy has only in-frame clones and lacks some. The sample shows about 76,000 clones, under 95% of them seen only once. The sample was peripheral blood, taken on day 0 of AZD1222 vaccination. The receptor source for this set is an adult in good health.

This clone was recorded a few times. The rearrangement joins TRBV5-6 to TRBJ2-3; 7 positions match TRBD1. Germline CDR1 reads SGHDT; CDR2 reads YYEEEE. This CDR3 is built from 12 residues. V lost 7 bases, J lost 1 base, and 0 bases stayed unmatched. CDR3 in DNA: TGTGCCAGCGGACAGGGCACAGATACGCAGTATTTT. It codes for CASGQGTDTQYF.

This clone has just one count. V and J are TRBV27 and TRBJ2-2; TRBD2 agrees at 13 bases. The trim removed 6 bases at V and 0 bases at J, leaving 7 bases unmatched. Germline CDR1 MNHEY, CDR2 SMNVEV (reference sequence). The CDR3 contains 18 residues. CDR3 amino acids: CASSSPGLAGANTGELFF. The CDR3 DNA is TGTGCCAGCAGCTCACCCGGACTAGCGGGGGCGAACACCGGGGAGCTGTTTTTT.

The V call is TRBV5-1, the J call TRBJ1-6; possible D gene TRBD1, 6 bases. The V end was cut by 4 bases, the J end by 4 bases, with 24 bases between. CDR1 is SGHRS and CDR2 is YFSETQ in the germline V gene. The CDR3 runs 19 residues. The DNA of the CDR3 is TGCGCCAGCAGCAGGGGGACTGACCTACGACTCTCTTATAATTCACCCCTCCACTTT. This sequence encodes CASSRGTDLRLSYNSPLHF. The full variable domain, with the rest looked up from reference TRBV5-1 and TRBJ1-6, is KAGVTQTPRYLIKTRGQQVTLSCSPISGHRSVSWYQQTPGQGLQFLFEYFSETQRNKGNFPGRFSGRQFSNSRSEMNVSTLELGDSALYLCASSRGTDLRLSYNSPLHFGNGTRLTVT.

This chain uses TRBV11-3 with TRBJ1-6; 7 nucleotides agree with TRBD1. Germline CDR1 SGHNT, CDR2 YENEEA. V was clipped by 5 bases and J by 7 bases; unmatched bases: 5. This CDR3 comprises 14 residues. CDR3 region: CASSPDRENSPLHF. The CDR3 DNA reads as TGTGCCAGCAGCCCTGACAGGGAAAATTCACCCCTCCACTTT.

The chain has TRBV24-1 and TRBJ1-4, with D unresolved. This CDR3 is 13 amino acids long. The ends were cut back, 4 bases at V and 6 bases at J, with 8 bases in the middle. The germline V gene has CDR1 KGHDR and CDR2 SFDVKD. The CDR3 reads CATSEGQHEKLFF. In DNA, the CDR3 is TGTGCCACCAGTGAAGGCCAGCATGAAAAACTGTTTTTT.

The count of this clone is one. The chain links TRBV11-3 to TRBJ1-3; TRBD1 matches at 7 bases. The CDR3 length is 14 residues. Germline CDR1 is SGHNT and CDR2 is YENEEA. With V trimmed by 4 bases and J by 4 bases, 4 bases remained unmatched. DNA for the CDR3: TGTGCCAGCAGCTCAGGGGGTTACGGAAACACCATATATTTT. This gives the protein CASSSGGYGNTIYF.

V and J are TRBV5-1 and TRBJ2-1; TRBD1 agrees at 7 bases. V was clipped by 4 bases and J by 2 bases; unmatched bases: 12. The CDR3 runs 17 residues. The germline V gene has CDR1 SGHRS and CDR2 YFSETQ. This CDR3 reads CASSQAIGQGAYNEQFF. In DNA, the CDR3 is TGCGCCAGCAGCCAGGCGATCGGGCAGGGGGCCTACAATGAGCAGTTCTTC.

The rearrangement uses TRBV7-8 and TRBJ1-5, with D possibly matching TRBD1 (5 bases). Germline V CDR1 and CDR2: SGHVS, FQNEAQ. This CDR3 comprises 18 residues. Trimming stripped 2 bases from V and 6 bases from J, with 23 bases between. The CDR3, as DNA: TGTGCCAGCAGCTTACGGGAGGGGCAGGGTCATGGGAGTCAGCCCCAGCATTTT. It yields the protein CASSLREGQGHGSQPQHF.

CDR3 DNA sequence: TGTGCCAGCAGCCGGCGTCGGCGGGAGGCGGGCAATGAGCAGTTCTTC. Its protein is CASSRRRREAGNEQFF. The genes are TRBV5-6 and TRBJ2-1; 8 nucleotides match TRBD2. The germline V gene has CDR1 SGHDT and CDR2 YYEEEE. V dropped 4 bases and J dropped 6; count of bases not matched to a gene: 12. This CDR3 contains 16 residues.

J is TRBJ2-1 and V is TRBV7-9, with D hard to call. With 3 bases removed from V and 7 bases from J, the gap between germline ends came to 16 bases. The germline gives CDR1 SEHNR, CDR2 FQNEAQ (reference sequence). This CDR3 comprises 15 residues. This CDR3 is CASSFWQAVGNEQFF. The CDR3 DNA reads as TGTGCCAGCAGCTTTTGGCAGGCGGTAGGGAATGAGCAGTTCTTC. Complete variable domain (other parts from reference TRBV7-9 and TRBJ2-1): DTGVSQNPRHKITKRGQNVTFRCDPISEHNRLYWYRQTLGQGPEFLTYFQNEAQLEKSRLLSDRFSAERPKGSFSTLEIQRTEQGDSAMYLCASSFWQAVGNEQFFGPGTRLTVL.

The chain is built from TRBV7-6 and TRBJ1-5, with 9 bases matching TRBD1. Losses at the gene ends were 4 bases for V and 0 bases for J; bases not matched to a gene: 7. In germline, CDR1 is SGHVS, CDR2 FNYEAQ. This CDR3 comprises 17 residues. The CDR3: CASSSDRDRDSNQPQHF. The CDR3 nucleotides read TGTGCCAGCAGCTCGGACAGGGACAGGGATAGCAATCAGCCCCAGCATTTT. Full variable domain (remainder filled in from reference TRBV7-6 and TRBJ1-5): GAGVSQSPRYKVTKRGQDVALRCDPISGHVSLYWYRQALGQGPEFLTYFNYEAQQDKSGLPNDRFSAERPEGSISTLTIQRTEQRDSAMYRCASSSDRDRDSNQPQHFGDGTRLSIL.

The CDR3 coding sequence is TGTGCCAGCAGCCCCCGGAGGCAGGCGGGGGTGTTTTTT. Its protein is CASSPRRQAGVFF. This chain connects TRBV7-2 to TRBJ2-2; TRBD2 matches at 7 bases. V lost 5 bases and J lost 15; bases outside the gene matches: 12. The CDR3 runs 13 residues. CDR1 is SGHTA and CDR2 is FQGNSA in the germline V gene.

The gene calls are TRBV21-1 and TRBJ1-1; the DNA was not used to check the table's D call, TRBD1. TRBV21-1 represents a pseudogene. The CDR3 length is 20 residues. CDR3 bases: TGTGCCAGCAGCAAAGCAGGGACAGGGGCGTTGTGTTTGATGAACACTGAAGCTTTCTTT. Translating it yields CASSKAGTGALCLMNTEAFF.

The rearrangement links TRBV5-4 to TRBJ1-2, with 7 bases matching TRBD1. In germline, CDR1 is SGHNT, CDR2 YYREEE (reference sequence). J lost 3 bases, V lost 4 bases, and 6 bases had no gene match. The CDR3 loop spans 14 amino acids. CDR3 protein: CASSPDRVDYGYTF. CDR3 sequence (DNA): TGTGCCAGCAGCCCCGACAGGGTAGACTATGGCTACACCTTC.

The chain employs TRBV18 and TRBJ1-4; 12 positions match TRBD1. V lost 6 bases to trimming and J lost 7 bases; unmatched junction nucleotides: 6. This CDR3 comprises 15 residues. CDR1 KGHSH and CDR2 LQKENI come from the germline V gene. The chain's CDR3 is CASSQPGQGAEKLFF. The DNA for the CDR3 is TGTGCCAGCTCTCAGCCGGGACAGGGGGCTGAAAAACTGTTTTTT.

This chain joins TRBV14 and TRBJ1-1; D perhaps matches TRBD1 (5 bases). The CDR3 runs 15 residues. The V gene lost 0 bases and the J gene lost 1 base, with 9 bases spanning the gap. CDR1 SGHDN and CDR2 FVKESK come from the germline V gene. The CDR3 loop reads CASSQDRGGNTEAFF. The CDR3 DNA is TGTGCCAGCAGCCAAGATCGGGGGGGGAACACTGAAGCTTTCTTT.

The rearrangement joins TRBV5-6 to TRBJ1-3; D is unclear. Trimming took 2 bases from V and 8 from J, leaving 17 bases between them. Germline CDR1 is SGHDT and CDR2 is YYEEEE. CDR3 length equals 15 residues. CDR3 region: CASSLPGEVPDTIYF. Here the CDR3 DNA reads TGTGCCAGCAGCTTACCCGGGGAAGTACCGGACACCATATATTTT.

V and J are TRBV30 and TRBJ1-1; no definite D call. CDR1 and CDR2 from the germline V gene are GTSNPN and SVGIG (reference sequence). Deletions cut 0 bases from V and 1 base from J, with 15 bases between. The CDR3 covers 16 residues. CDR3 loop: CAWSVNSVAANTEAFF. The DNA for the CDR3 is TGTGCCTGGAGTGTAAATTCTGTGGCGGCGAACACTGAAGCTTTCTTT.